These T cell receptor beta chains were read from a single sample in a study of prognosis after radiotherapy for stage I lung cancer. MiXCR, applied by TCRdb to the multiplex PCR reads, yields one record per CDR3 protein. The sample yields around 63,000 distinct CDR3 sequences, more than 25% seen once. Sequenced material: PBMCs, taken before or after stereotactic body radiation therapy (not recorded which). Receptors originate from a donor aged 50 or older with non-small cell lung cancer. The CDR3 runs from the conserved cysteine through the conserved F or W. D genes are given only for firm matches. Clone size appears in some rows only: once, few, many, or a class for an expanded clone.

J gene | clone size | V gene | D gene | CDR3 DNA | CDR3 protein
TRBJ1-6 | medium-sized | TRBV20-1 | - | TGCAGTGCTAGGCCCCTCAGGGGCCCCCTCGATTCACCCCTCCACTTT | CSARPLRGPLDSPLHF
TRBJ2-7 | many | TRBV27 | - | TGTGCCAGCAGCCGGGGCGGTCGCTACGAGCAGTACTTC | CASSRGGRYEQYF
TRBJ2-5 | many | TRBV10-3 | - | TGTGCCATCAGTGAGTCGATGGCGCCAGGACAAGAGACCCAGTACTTC | CAISESMAPGQETQYF
TRBJ2-2 | many | TRBV7-3 | - | TGTGCCAGCAGCTTTAAGGGCGGCGGGGAGCTGTTTTTT | CASSFKGGGELFF
TRBJ2-1 | many | TRBV20-1 | - | TGCAGTGCTAGACCCCCCACCGGGCAGGGGTCTTACAATGAGCAGTTCTTC | CSARPPTGQGSYNEQFF
TRBJ2-3 | many | TRBV6-2/TRBV6-3 | - | TGTGCCAGCAGTTACTCGGGCCGGCGTTCGACCCCAGATACGCAGTATTTT | CASSYSGRRSTPDTQYF
TRBJ2-3 | - | TRBV20-1 | - | TGCAGTGCTAGCCCGATAGATACGCAGTATTTT | CSASPIDTQYF
TRBJ1-6 | many | TRBV6-1 | - | TGTGCCAGCAGTTATCAGGGGACATCCTATAATTCACCCCTCCACTTT | CASSYQGTSYNSPLHF
TRBJ2-5 | - | TRBV5-6 | - | TGTGCCAGCAGCTTGACAGCAGGGGTCCAAGAGACCCAGTACTTC | CASSLTAGVQETQYF
TRBJ2-3 | many | TRBV9 | TRBD2 | TGTGCCAGCAGCGTATCGCCTAGCGGGGGCACAGATACGCAGTATTTT | CASSVSPSGGTDTQYF
TRBJ1-1 | many | TRBV5-1 | TRBD1 | TGCGCCAGCAGCCCCGGGACAGGCGGACAACTGGCTTTCTTT | CASSPGTGGQLAFF